This T cell receptor beta chain was sequenced during a study of post-analysis software for immune sequencing data. The wider study: Relapsing-remitting, secondary progressive and progressive-relapsing courses of multiple sclerosis were included. Study-wide results and caveats: In multiple sclerosis, normalized Chao1 diversity was significantly below that of controls. The five TRBV segments detected at higher frequency in patients than in controls included TRBV5-6, TRBV5-1 and TRBV20-1. Samples from one preparation batch, clustered by F measure, grouped strongly together.

cDNA libraries for TCR beta contained unique molecular identifiers. Each batch of about 0.85 to 10 million T cells produced some 450,000 cDNA molecules. Each CDR3 protein is one row after TCRdb ran MiXCR on the PCR reads. The sample comprises 600,000 to 750,000 distinct CDR3 sequences, roughly three fifths of which are singletons, and about 11% rests with the top ten. The sample holds a few counts of this clonotype. Its specificity is not known. This CDR3 contains 13 residues. Trimming shortened V by 3 bases and J by 7 bases, and 13 bases separated the two germline ends. Germline loops: CDR1 SQVTM, CDR2 ANQGSEA.

This rearrangement joins TRBV29-1 to TRBJ2-1; TRBD1 is a possible D gene (6 bases). The sequenced material came from blood. The sequence was collected from a girl aged 2 to 10 with multiple sclerosis. CDR3 loop: CSVERQQGNEQFF. CDR3 sequence (DNA): TGCAGCGTTGAGAGGCAACAGGGTAATGAGCAGTTCTTC.